The 2 T cell receptor beta chains in this list originate from one sample, sequenced in a study of blood T cell repertoires in COVID-19. Here immunoSEQ multiplex PCR was the method, and the copy in TCRdb shows in-frame clones only, minus some. The top ten clones hold approximately 1.3% of a sample with 200,000 to 250,000 clones, about 80% of them seen once. Sequences were obtained from PBMCs or T cells enriched from blood (not recorded which). Receptor source: a woman in her thirties or forties with acute COVID-19.

The genes are TRBV5-1 and TRBJ1-1, with D unclear. There are 13 residues in the CDR3. From germline, CDR1 is SGHRS and CDR2 YFSETQ. The V end lost 4 bases, the J end lost 5 bases, and 12 bases lay between the germline ends. The CDR3 bases are TGCGCCAGCAGCCCCCACAGTAGAACTGAAGCTTTCTTT. As protein: CASSPHSRTEAFF.

This clone is medium-sized in the sample. The chain joins TRBV3-1 (or the pseudogene TRBV3-2) to TRBJ2-2; no definite D call. V was pared by 5 bases and J by 7 bases, with 5 bases between. The germline gives CDR1 LGHDT, CDR2 YNNKEL (reference sequence). The CDR3 has 11 amino acids. The CDR3 loop reads CASSGFGELFF. The CDR3 DNA reads as TGTGCCAGCAGCGGCTTCGGGGAGCTGTTTTTT.